The present T cell receptor beta chain was sequenced within a study of CD8+ T cells in alopecia areata. Study-wide context: It was 6 to 18 months of tofacitinib, and then there were 6 months off drug.

As to this clone: Antigen unknown.

V shed 0 bases, J shed 7 bases, and the junction held 11 bases outside the gene matches. CDR3 length: 17 residues. From germline, CDR1 is LGHNA and CDR2 YNFKEQ. Study-level findings and limits: Scalp sample sequencing also detects resident alphabeta T cells of normal skin. It was lesional scalp, especially alopecia totalis/universalis, that showed higher clonality than normal scalp.

Once RNA had been extracted, it was reverse transcribed into cDNA to act as the sequencing template. Profiling relied on immunoSEQ multiplex PCR, and the TCRdb table lists in-frame clones only, not all of them. Here the sample spans roughly 120,000 clones, around 56% being singletons. Sample treatment: oral pan-JAK inhibitor, 5-10 mg twice daily. V and J are TRBV4-2 and TRBJ1-5; TRBD1 matches at 8 bases. This sequence was found in a human donor with alopecia areata. Sample: CD4+ T cells sorted from blood, taken at week 4, from a patient treated with tofacitinib. The CDR3 region is CASSQDSSGTGVQPQHF. The CDR3 DNA reads as TGTGCCAGCAGCCAAGATTCTTCCGGGACAGGTGTCCAGCCCCAGCATTTT.